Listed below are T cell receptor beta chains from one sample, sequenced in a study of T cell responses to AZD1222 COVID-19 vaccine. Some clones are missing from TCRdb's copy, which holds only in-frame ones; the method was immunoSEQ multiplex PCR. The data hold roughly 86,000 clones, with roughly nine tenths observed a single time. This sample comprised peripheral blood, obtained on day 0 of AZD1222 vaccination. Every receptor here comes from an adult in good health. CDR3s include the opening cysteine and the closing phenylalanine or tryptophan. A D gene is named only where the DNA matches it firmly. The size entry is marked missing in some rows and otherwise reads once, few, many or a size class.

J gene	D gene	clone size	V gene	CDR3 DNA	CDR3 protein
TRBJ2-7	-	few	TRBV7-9	TGTGCCAGCACCGAGAGCGGTGGACCACGCGAGGAGCAGTACTTC	CASTESGGPREEQYF
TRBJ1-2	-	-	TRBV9	TGTGCCAGCAGCGCCGGGCTAAACTATGGCTACACCTTC	CASSAGLNYGYTF
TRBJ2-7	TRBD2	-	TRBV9	TGTGCCAGCAGCGTAGAGGGCGGGAGGGCCCACGAGCAGTACTTC	CASSVEGGRAHEQYF
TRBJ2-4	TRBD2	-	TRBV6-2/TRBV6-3	TGTGCCAGCAGTTACTCTATTCGCGGGAGCCTAGTCAAAAACATTCAGTACTTC	CASSYSIRGSLVKNIQYF
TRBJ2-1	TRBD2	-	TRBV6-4	TGTGCCAGCAGCCTAGCGGGAGGGCCCGATGAGCAGTTCTTC	CASSLAGGPDEQFF
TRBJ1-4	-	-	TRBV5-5	TGTGCCAGCAGCGAAGGACAGTGGGATGAAAAACTGTTTTTT	CASSEGQWDEKLFF
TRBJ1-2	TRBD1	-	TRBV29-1	TGCAGCGCCTCCCCCCTATTAACCCGGGACAGGGGCCGAGGCTACACCTTC	CSASPLLTRDRGRGYTF
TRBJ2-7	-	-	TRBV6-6	TGTGCCAGCGTCGGGGACGAGCAGTACTTC	CASVGDEQYF
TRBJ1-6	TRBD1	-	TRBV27	TGTGCCAGCAGTCCCTGGGGCTACTTTGACAGGGGAGGATCACCCCTCCACTTT	CASSPWGYFDRGGSPLHF
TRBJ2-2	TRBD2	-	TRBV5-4	TGTGCCAGCAGGGGTCTAGCGGGCACCGGGGAGCTGTTTTTT	CASRGLAGTGELFF
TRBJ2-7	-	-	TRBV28	TGTGCCAGCACGACAAATCCCAATACATACGAGCAGTACTTC	CASTTNPNTYEQYF
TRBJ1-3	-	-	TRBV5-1	TGCGCCAGCAGCTACGGACAGATCTCTGGAAACACCATATATTTT	CASSYGQISGNTIYF
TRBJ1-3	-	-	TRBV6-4	TGTGCCAGCTTATCGTCGTACAGCCTGAGCTCTGGAAACACCATATATTTT	CASLSSYSLSSGNTIYF
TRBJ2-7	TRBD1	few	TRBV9	TGTGCCAGCAGCGGTGGACAGGGCCCCTACGAGCAGTACTTC	CASSGGQGPYEQYF
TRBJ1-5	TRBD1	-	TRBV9	TGTGCCAGCAGCTCCGGGACAGGGTATCAGCCCCAGCATTTT	CASSSGTGYQPQHF
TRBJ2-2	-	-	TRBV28	TGTGCCAGCAGTTTATTTCAGAACACCGGGGAGCTGTTTTTT	CASSLFQNTGELFF
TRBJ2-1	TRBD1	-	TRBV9	TGTGCCAGCAGCTCAGCCGGGACAGACTACAATGAGCAGTTCTTC	CASSSAGTDYNEQFF
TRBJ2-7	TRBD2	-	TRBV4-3	TGCGCCAGCAGCCAAGAAGGGGGACTAGCCTACGAGCAGTACTTC	CASSQEGGLAYEQYF
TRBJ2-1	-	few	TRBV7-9	TGTGCCAGCAGCGATGACTACACAAATGAGCAGTTCTTC	CASSDDYTNEQFF
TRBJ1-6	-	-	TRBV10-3	TGTGCCATCAGTGAGTCCGCAGGGGATAATTCACCCCTCCACTTT	CAISESAGDNSPLHF